A single T cell receptor (beta chain) is shown here with its context. The V and J ends lost 5 bases and 2 bases respectively, with 13 bases between them. The CDR3 covers 14 residues. Germline lookup yields CDR1 SEHNR and CDR2 FQNEAQ (reference sequence). This record belongs to a study of CD8 T cells in Susac syndrome. RNA was extracted with the RNeasy kit, and a quantity of about 0.45 to 1 ug was reverse transcribed using random hexamers. TCRdb re-called the immunoSEQ multiplex PCR reads with MiXCR, one entry per CDR3 protein. Of about 140,000 distinct CDR3 sequences listed, nearly 95% are singletons.

The J gene is TRBJ2-7, the V gene TRBV7-9; D may be TRBD1 (5 bases). Sequencing was done on a sample of CD8+ T cells from PBMCs. This TCR was recovered from a human donor in good health. In DNA form, the CDR3 reads TGTGCCAGCAGCCCCAAGGGGTCCCCCTACGAGCAGTACTTC. Translating it yields CASSPKGSPYEQYF.